The 14 T cell receptor beta chains below all came from one sample that was sequenced in a study of CD4 and CD8 cells across lung adenocarcinoma regions. TCRdb redid the calling of the PCR reads with MiXCR, one entry per CDR3 protein. This sample has some 12,000 distinct CDR3 sequences, with around 48% found just once. Sequencing used CD8+ T cells from the margin of a lung tumor. The source is a female donor with lung adenocarcinoma. The CD4 and CD8 labels of this study may be unreliable.

This clonotype is labeled as medium-sized. V is TRBV27 and J is TRBJ2-1; 7 bases map to TRBD1. The V and J ends lost 4 bases and 3 bases, in that order; junction bases with no gene match: 9. Germline CDR1 MNHEY, CDR2 SMNVEV (reference sequence). The CDR3 is 16 residues long. The CDR3 protein is CASSYYRGLYYNEQFF. In DNA form, the CDR3 reads TGTGCCAGCAGTTACTACAGGGGCCTCTACTACAATGAGCAGTTCTTC.

The V and J genes are TRBV12-3 or TRBV12-4 and TRBJ2-1; TRBD2 agrees at 11 bases. CDR3 length: 17 amino acids. J lost 4 bases, V lost 5 bases, and 10 bases had no gene match. The CDR3 is CASSTPLGTSGYNEQFF. The DNA for the CDR3 is TGTGCCAGCAGTACCCCCCTCGGGACTAGCGGATACAATGAGCAGTTCTTC.

The sample holds many counts of this clonotype. V gene TRBV10-1 combines with J gene TRBJ1-3, with 8 bases that match TRBD1. The CDR3 loop spans 16 amino acids. V was clipped by 3 bases and J by 0 bases; unmatched bases: 4. CDR1 is WNHNN, CDR2 SYGVQD, per germline (reference sequence). CDR3 loop: CASSEQGESSGNTIYF. For the CDR3, the DNA is TGCGCCAGCAGTGAACAGGGGGAAAGCTCTGGAAACACCATATATTTT.

This clonotype has ten or more counts. The CDR3 spells CASSYSSDESGGEAFF. CDR3 coding DNA: TGTGCCAGCAGTTACTCATCCGACGAAAGCGGGGGGGAAGCTTTCTTT. The chain uses TRBV6-5 and TRBJ1-1; perhaps TRBD1 as D (5 bases). The V gene lost 0 bases and the J gene lost 8 bases, with 19 bases spanning the gap. Germline CDR1 MNHEY, CDR2 SVGAGI. CDR3 length: 16 residues.

This clonotype came up a few times. V usage is TRBV6-1 and J usage is TRBJ2-3; D is perhaps TRBD1 (5 bases). This CDR3 spans 13 amino acids. The V end was cut by 2 bases, the J end by 10 bases, with 13 bases between. Germline CDR1 is MNHNS and CDR2 is SASEGT. For the CDR3, the DNA is TGTGCCAGCAGTGAAATGGGGCAGGTGGCGCAGTATTTT. Translating it yields CASSEMGQVAQYF.

This clonotype is a singleton in its sample. The CDR3 nucleotides are TGTGCCAGCTCGGTGGAGGGGTCGAACACCGGGGAGCTGTTTTTT. Its translation: CASSVEGSNTGELFF. The V and J genes are TRBV27 and TRBJ2-2; D possibly corresponds to TRBD2 (6 bases). The CDR3 runs 15 residues. Germline CDR1 reads MNHEY; CDR2 reads SMNVEV (reference sequence). V was clipped by 8 bases and J by 0 bases, with 13 bases between them.

V and J are TRBV11-1 and TRBJ2-5, with D unclear. CDR1 is SGHAT and CDR2 is FQDESV in the germline V gene (reference sequence). Trimming took off 4 bases at V and 2 bases at J, with 8 bases between the two ends. CDR3 size: 13 residues. DNA of the CDR3: TGTGCCAGCAGCTACGGGTTGCAAGAGACCCAGTACTTC. Encoded protein: CASSYGLQETQYF. The whole variable domain, remainder taken from reference TRBV11-1 and TRBJ2-5, is EAEVAQSPRYKITEKSQAVAFWCDPISGHATLYWYRQILGQGPELLVQFQDESVVDDSQLPKDRFSAERLKGVDSTLKIQPAELGDSAMYLCASSYGLQETQYFGPGTRLLVL.

This clonotype was counted a few times. This rearrangement joins TRBV6-2 or TRBV6-3 to TRBJ2-5; 7 nucleotides align to TRBD2. The end of the DNA is better explained by TRBJ2-7, so the J call may be wrong. The CDR3 contains 12 residues. Germline V gives CDR1 MNHEY, CDR2 SVGEGT. The CDR3 reads CASSFGGGEQYF. Written as DNA, the CDR3 is TGTGCCAGCAGTTTTGGCGGGGGCGAGCAGTACTTC.

The chain couples TRBV5-1 to TRBJ2-7; D might be TRBD2 (6 bases). Germline-derived CDR1 and CDR2 are SGHRS and YFSETQ. The CDR3 loop spans 13 amino acids. The V gene lost 5 bases and the J gene lost 0 bases, with 9 bases spanning the gap. CDR3 nucleotide sequence: TGCGCCAGCAGGGAGGGGAGCTCCTACGAGCAGTACTTC. Its translation is CASREGSSYEQYF.

This clonotype was seen at least ten times. This chain joins TRBV10-3 and TRBJ2-1, with TRBD2 as a possible D gene (5 bases). The CDR3 extends over 15 amino acids. Looked up from germline, CDR1 is ENHRY and CDR2 is SYGVKD. V was clipped by 0 bases and J by 9 bases, with 15 bases between them. The CDR3 DNA reads TGTGCCATCAGTGAGTCGCCGGGCGGTGGAGGTGAGCAGTTCTTC. Translation: CAISESPGGGGEQFF.

The sample holds many counts of this clonotype. The CDR3 sequence: CASSYSNGGAPEQYF. The CDR3 region has the DNA TGTGCCAGCAGTTACTCGAACGGGGGGGCCCCCGAGCAGTACTTC. The chain couples TRBV6-5 to TRBJ2-1; 8 bases are shared with TRBD2. TRBJ2-7 explains the end of the DNA better; the J call may be wrong. Germline CDR1 MNHEY, CDR2 SVGAGI. The CDR3 length is 15 residues.

V gene TRBV7-2 combines with J gene TRBJ2-5; a weak D match, TRBD1 (6 bases). This CDR3 is 16 amino acids long. Germline loops: CDR1 SGHTA, CDR2 FQGNSA. The V end lost 6 bases, the J end lost 0 bases, and 17 bases lay between the germline ends. The CDR3 nucleotides read TGTGCCAGCAGGGGCTCTGGGGGCCGGGACCAAGAGACCCAGTACTTC. It encodes CASRGSGGRDQETQYF.

This clonotype was detected only a few times. A read error may produce the germline difference seen at one junction end. The chain recombines TRBV7-9 with TRBJ1-1; 8 positions match TRBD1. Germline lookup yields CDR1 SEHNR and CDR2 FQNEAQ (reference sequence). The CDR3 has 15 residues. The CDR3 nucleotides read TGTGCCAGCAGCCCCGACAGGGGCCCGAACACTGAAGCTTTATTT. Its translation is CASSPDRGPNTEALF. Filled out from reference TRBV7-9 and TRBJ1-1, the complete variable domain reads DTGVSQNPRHKITKRGQNVTFRCDPISEHNRLYWYRQTLGQGPEFLTYFQNEAQLEKSRLLSDRFSAERPKGSFSTLEIQRTEQGDSAMYLCASSPDRGPNTEALFGQGTRLTVV.

The rearrangement joins TRBV6-1 to TRBJ1-1; 7 nucleotides line up with TRBD1. This CDR3 comprises 14 residues. V dropped 7 bases and J dropped 3; count of bases not matched to a gene: 8. Germline values: CDR1 MNHNS, CDR2 SASEGT. The CDR3 region is CASIGTGADTEAFF. Written as DNA, the CDR3 is TGTGCCAGCATTGGAACAGGGGCGGACACTGAAGCTTTCTTT.